These 23 T cell receptor beta chains originate from one sample sequenced in a study of T cells in localized non-small cell lung cancer. The protocol was immunoSEQ multiplex PCR, while the TCRdb copy is restricted to in-frame clones and leaves out a portion. Altogether around 6,400 clones are present, approximately 46% being singletons, with the ten largest covering 3% to 4.5%. The input for sequencing was lymph node tissue, taken before any cancer treatment. The receptor set was obtained from a man aged 40 to 70 with stage I lung adenocarcinoma.

This clone came up once. J is TRBJ1-2 and V is TRBV19; possibly TRBD1 for D (6 bases). V shed 1 base and J shed 7 bases, with 13 bases lying between them. CDR1 and CDR2 (germline): LNHDA, SQIVND (reference sequence). The CDR3 is made up of 14 amino acids. The CDR3, as DNA: TGTGCCAGTAGTATAGGGTCCGGGACAACTGGCTACACCTTC. Translating gives CASSIGSGTTGYTF.

The chain is built from TRBV6-8 and TRBJ2-7; D is possibly TRBD2 (6 bases). The CDR3 contains 17 residues. Trimming pared 0 bases from V and 7 bases from J, leaving 22 bases between. Germline CDR1 reads MNHGY; CDR2 reads SAAAGT. The DNA of the CDR3 is TGTGCCAGCAGTTACTCGATAGGAGGGCAGGTGGGATATGAGCAGTACTTC. Translated: CASSYSIGGQVGYEQYF.

The gene calls are TRBV5-1 and TRBJ2-1; 12 nucleotides match TRBD2. V lost 4 bases and J lost 10; bases outside the gene matches: 12. The germline CDR1 and CDR2 sequences are SGHRS and YFSETQ. The CDR3 length is 16 residues. The CDR3 bases are TGCGCCAGCAGCAGATCCGGGACTAGCGGGCGGATGGAGCAGTTCTTC. Protein: CASSRSGTSGRMEQFF.

This chain connects TRBV30 to TRBJ2-1, with TRBD2 as a possible D gene (5 bases). CDR3 length equals 16 residues. Trimming left V 4 bases short and J 0 bases short, with 16 bases between. Germline V lookup: CDR1 GTSNPN, CDR2 SVGIG (reference sequence). The CDR3 here is CAWNEAGWSSYNEQFF. In nucleotides, the CDR3 is TGTGCCTGGAACGAGGCGGGTTGGAGCTCCTACAATGAGCAGTTCTTC.

This clone appeared a few times. This chain uses TRBV6-8 with TRBJ2-5; D gene ambiguous. Per the germline V gene, CDR1 is MNHGY and CDR2 is SAAAGT. Trimming pared 5 bases from V and 0 bases from J, leaving 10 bases between. The CDR3 contains 14 residues. The DNA of the CDR3 is TGTGCCAGCAGTCGGACGTGGGACCAAGAGACCCAGTACTTC. Amino acids: CASSRTWDQETQYF.

This clone was counted a few times. This chain links TRBV6-8 with TRBJ1-1; D unresolved. The V end was cut by 4 bases, the J end by 1 base, with 16 bases between. CDR1 and CDR2 from the germline V gene are MNHGY and SAAAGT. The CDR3 runs 16 residues. CDR3: CASSSQRGQANTEAFF. The CDR3 bases are TGTGCCAGCAGTTCACAACGAGGGCAGGCGAACACTGAAGCTTTCTTT.

This sequence joins TRBV2 and TRBJ2-1; 16 bases match TRBD2. The CDR3 has 15 amino acids. CDR1 is SNHLY, CDR2 FYNNEI, per germline. V lost 6 bases and J lost 6; bases outside the gene matches: 2. The CDR3 DNA reads as TGTGCCAGCAGCGGGACTAGCGGGAGGGCCAATGAGCAGTTCTTC. Its translation is CASSGTSGRANEQFF.

This clone was found a few times. The J gene is TRBJ1-2, the V gene TRBV11-3; possible D gene TRBD1, 6 bases. CDR3 length: 16 amino acids. Germline loops: CDR1 SGHNT, CDR2 YENEEA. Trimming stripped 5 bases from V and 8 bases from J, with 24 bases between. The chain's CDR3 is CASSQALTGRLEGYTF. The CDR3 DNA follows: TGTGCCAGCAGCCAAGCCTTGACAGGTCGATTGGAAGGCTACACCTTC.

This clone was picked up one time. The chain has TRBV30 and TRBJ1-1, with 7 bases fitting TRBD1. Germline V gene lookup returns CDR1 GTSNPN and CDR2 SVGIG (reference sequence). Unmatched junction bases numbered 3, after V lost 1 base and J lost 7 bases. The CDR3 loop spans 12 amino acids. The CDR3 nucleotides read TGTGCCTGGAGTGGGGACAGAAGTGAAGCTTTCTTT. Amino acids: CAWSGDRSEAFF.

This clone was seen more than once but under ten times. The chain carries TRBV6-8 and TRBJ2-1; 9 nucleotides agree with TRBD2. CDR3 length equals 14 residues. Trimming took 5 bases from V and 8 from J; bases not matched to a gene: 7. Germline CDR1 and CDR2: MNHGY and SAAAGT. CDR3 in amino acids: CASSVNSGRDEQFF. In DNA, the CDR3 is TGTGCCAGCAGTGTGAATAGCGGGAGAGATGAGCAGTTCTTC.

The V and J genes are TRBV30 and TRBJ2-1; maybe TRBD2 (6 bases). From germline, CDR1 is GTSNPN and CDR2 SVGIG (reference sequence). There are 14 residues in the CDR3. The V end lost 7 bases, the J end lost 0 bases, and 13 bases lay between the germline ends. The CDR3: CALAGRISYNEQFF. The CDR3 DNA is TGTGCCTTGGCAGGGAGGATCTCCTACAATGAGCAGTTCTTC.

This clone was counted between two and nine times. The chain uses TRBV6-8 and TRBJ2-1; no firm D call. CDR1 is MNHGY and CDR2 is SAAAGT in the germline V gene. V was cut by 7 bases and J by 6 bases, with 19 bases left in between. There are 15 residues in the CDR3. This chain's CDR3 is CASNRYGLDINEQFF. Here the CDR3 DNA reads TGTGCCAGCAACCGCTACGGCTTAGACATCAATGAGCAGTTCTTC.

The rearrangement uses TRBV29-1 and TRBJ2-3; 8 bases agree with TRBD2. The CDR3 runs to 15 residues. Unmatched junction bases numbered 8, after V lost 6 bases and J lost 0 bases. Germline CDR1 SQVTM, CDR2 ANQGSEA. The CDR3 protein is CSVGVSGKSTDTQYF. As DNA, the CDR3 is TGCAGCGTCGGAGTTAGCGGGAAAAGCACAGATACGCAGTATTTT.

DNA for the CDR3: TGTGCCAGCTCACCCGACAGGGCTGGGGAGACCCAGTACTTC. It is translated as CASSPDRAGETQYF. V is TRBV18 and J is TRBJ2-5; the match to TRBD1 covers 7 bases. There are 14 residues in the CDR3. Germline values: CDR1 KGHSH, CDR2 LQKENI. V gave up 3 bases and J gave up 5 bases; unmatched junction bases: 6. The full variable domain, in which reference TRBV18 and TRBJ2-5 provide the parts outside the CDR3, is NAGVMQNPRHLVRRRGQEARLRCSPMKGHSHVYWYRQLPEEGLKFMVYLQKENIIDESGMPKERFSAEFPKEGPSILRIQQVVRGDSAAYFCASSPDRAGETQYFGPGTRLLVL.

V and J are TRBV14 and TRBJ2-5; D is uncertain. CDR1 and CDR2 from the germline V gene are SGHDN and FVKESK. Trimming took off 3 bases at V and 4 bases at J, with 3 bases between the two ends. The CDR3 sequence is 11 residues long. This CDR3 is CASSHTETQYF. For the CDR3, the DNA is TGTGCCAGCAGCCATACAGAGACCCAGTACTTC.

This clone has just one count. The chain carries TRBV25-1 and TRBJ1-2; D not resolved. Between the trimmed V and J ends, which lost 6 bases and 4 bases, there was a span of 9 bases. Germline V gene sequence: CDR1 MGHDK, CDR2 SYGVNS. The CDR3 consists of 12 residues. The CDR3 DNA reads as TGTGCCAGCAGCCTGTGGGGCTATGGCTACACCTTC. Protein product: CASSLWGYGYTF.

This clone came up a few times. The chain employs TRBV6-8 and TRBJ2-1; D gene uncertain. V was cut by 0 bases and J by 1 base, with 10 bases left in between. The CDR3 runs 16 residues. Germline assignment: CDR1 MNHGY and CDR2 SAAAGT. CDR3 in amino acids: CASSYSLLASYNEQFF. CDR3 nucleotide sequence: TGTGCCAGCAGTTACTCCTTACTCGCGTCCTACAATGAGCAGTTCTTC.

The chain is built from TRBV28 and TRBJ2-7; D perhaps matches TRBD1 (5 bases). The CDR3 sequence is 14 residues long. Looked up from germline, CDR1 is MDHEN and CDR2 is SYDVKM. V was pared by 4 bases and J by 1 base, with 11 bases between. The CDR3: CASSSWTSSYEQYF. CDR3 DNA: TGTGCCAGCAGTTCATGGACATCATCCTACGAGCAGTACTTC.

The rearrangement links TRBV30 to TRBJ1-6, with D perhaps TRBD1 (5 bases). This CDR3 contains 17 residues. Trimming took off 8 bases at V and 7 bases at J, with 27 bases between the two ends. Germline CDR1 and CDR2: GTSNPN and SVGIG (reference sequence). The CDR3 reads CATSMYRGITPNSPLHF. CDR3 nucleotides: TGTGCCACTTCGATGTATCGGGGGATTACGCCAAATTCACCCCTCCACTTT.

The chain links TRBV28 to TRBJ1-2, with D uncertain. Germline loops: CDR1 MDHEN, CDR2 SYDVKM. The length of the CDR3 is 14 residues. The V and J ends lost 4 bases and 4 bases respectively, with 13 bases between them. CDR3 nucleotides: TGTGCCAGCAGTTGGGCGGGAGCGGTCTATGGCTACACCTTC. It encodes CASSWAGAVYGYTF.

In this sample, this clone turned up a few times. V and J are TRBV11-3 and TRBJ1-3; a weak D match, TRBD1 (5 bases). V was shortened by 4 bases and J by 3 bases, with 13 bases between the two germline ends. The CDR3 spans 15 residues. The germline CDR1 and CDR2 sequences are SGHNT and YENEEA. The CDR3 DNA reads TGTGCCAGCAGCTCACGGGGGGATTATGGAAACACCATATATTTT. This gives the protein CASSSRGDYGNTIYF.

This rearrangement joins TRBV28 to TRBJ1-5; TRBD1 agrees at 9 bases. Germline V CDR1 and CDR2: MDHEN, SYDVKM. Trimming removed 5 bases from V and 6 bases from J; junction bases left unmatched: 11. This CDR3 is 16 amino acids long. The CDR3 region is CASSPRTGDFGQPQHF. CDR3 DNA sequence: TGTGCCAGCAGTCCCCGGACAGGGGATTTCGGTCAGCCCCAGCATTTT.

The V and J genes are TRBV18 and TRBJ1-2; TRBD1 agrees at 9 bases. The CDR3 covers 15 residues. The germline CDR1 and CDR2 sequences are KGHSH and LQKENI. V lost 2 bases, J lost 4 bases, and 5 bases stayed unmatched. The CDR3 loop is CASSPGDRDRYGYTF. The CDR3 DNA sequence: TGTGCCAGCTCACCAGGGGACAGGGATCGCTATGGCTACACCTTC. Based on the CDR3 plus reference TRBV18 and TRBJ1-2, the full variable domain is NAGVMQNPRHLVRRRGQEARLRCSPMKGHSHVYWYRQLPEEGLKFMVYLQKENIIDESGMPKERFSAEFPKEGPSILRIQQVVRGDSAAYFCASSPGDRDRYGYTFGSGTRLTVV.